This record concerns one T cell receptor beta chain sequence. This clonotype was detected many times. The clone's antigen remains unknown. One base away there is no much larger clone; base qualities are not given. Bone marrow was sampled from every patient at the time of active disease. Ficoll-Hypaque density gradient centrifugation was used to isolate bone marrow mononuclear cells. To remove myeloma plasma cells, the cells were labeled with CD138 magnetic microbeads on a MACS separator, and CD138-negative cells were then collected by negative selection. Flow cytometry with CD138 antibodies on an Attune NxT was used to check how pure the isolated cells were. Total RNA was extracted using TRIzol reagent and was quantified on a NanoDrop spectrophotometer. Paired RNA-seq and IR-seq were performed on each patient's CD138-negative bone marrow sample. These data are taken from a study of read filtering for tumor transcriptome and immune sequencing (TCRdb year 2020). For context, the study as a whole: The cohort was composed of approximately 16 male and roughly 13 female patients, with a mean age of about 68 years and an age range of roughly 45 to 80. Per sample, about 3.5 to 10.27 million TCR-region mapped reads were obtained with IR-seq, compared with only 85 to 1273 with RNA-seq. Whole-transcriptome libraries were prepared with the TruSeq RNA Access Library Prep Kit after DNase treatment. By revised international staging, about 8 patients were R-ISS I, over 15 were R-ISS II and over five were R-ISS III. Using the same bone marrow samples, the study ran both targeted immune repertoire sequencing and bulk whole-transcriptome sequencing and then compared the TCR repertoires from each method. As a main aim, a read-filtering strategy for immune repertoire data was addressed, with the specific question being whether clonotypes supported by a single read should be removed.

Via the germline V gene (reference sequence), CDR1 is LNHNV and CDR2 YYDKDF. CDR3 length: 18 amino acids, cysteine to phenylalanine. Only CDR3 DNA is held: 54 bases, read in frame from base 1. V is shortened by 0 bases, J by 5 bases, and the region joining them spans 22 bases. TCR libraries were built from approximately 400 ng RNA with the Immunoverse kit, using molecular barcoded adaptors covering alpha/delta and beta/gamma chains. TCR library preparation used the same RNA that went into transcriptome sequencing. Sequencing of TCR libraries was carried out on an Illumina HiSeq 4000 with 2 x 150 cycles. Concerning the study's data processing: TCR reads were aligned to human V, D, J and C references and assembled into CDR3 clonotypes with MiXCR, including quality filtering and error correction. The tcR package in R was used for analysis of clonotype counts and gene usage diversity. For inspection of raw mapping reads, RNA-seq reads were mapped by STAR aligner version 2.5.3a onto GRCh37 of the human genome. IR-seq fastq files were randomly downsampled with Seqtk 1.3 to test the effect of sequencing depth on detected clonotypes. The raw public reads went through TCRdb reprocessing: fastp at Q25, MiXCR clone calling, in-frame beta chains kept. Under each unique CDR3 protein, matching rows form one entry showing the most common genes and DNA. The V and J calls shown here were made by TCRdb, not taken from the authors' results. For this sample the table gives 30,000 to 40,000 distinct CDR3 sequences, of which roughly an eighth were detected only once. The biggest ten clones account for less than 9% of the sample.

Study-wide findings and limitations: Single-read clonotypes made up around 82% of clonotypes but 3% to 3.5% of total reads in IR-seq, and 70% to 75% of clonotypes and approximately 45% of reads in RNA-seq. When single-read clonotypes were removed, the proportions of shared clonotypes in IR-seq and RNA-seq correlated more strongly. The sorted CD138-negative fraction was not purified T cells but a mixed bone marrow immune population. Compared with RNA-seq, IR-seq captured clonotypes at much higher depth and more reliably, and a smaller IR-seq throughput was enough to identify most shared clonotypes.

The TCR comes from a donor aged 40 or older with multiple myeloma. The rearrangement combines TRBV15 with TRBJ2-5; matching of 6 bases hints at TRBD2 as the D gene. The sample consisted of a population of CD138-negative cells sorted from bone marrow. The intended sense of this specimen's cell subset or site label: bone marrow mononuclear cells depleted of CD138+ plasma/myeloma cells by negative magnetic selection. The DNA is as follows: TGTGCCACCAGCAGAGATGTAGGCGGGAACCTACGTGGGGAGACCCAGTACTTC. Protein translation: CATSRDVGGNLRGETQYF.